The 32 T cell receptor beta chains in this list originate from one sample, sequenced in a study of cytomegalovirus exposure and HLA in healthy donors. In the PCR, 60 Vbeta and 13 Jbeta primers were used. The method was immunoSEQ multiplex PCR; TCRdb's version includes in-frame clones alone and lacks a portion of them. Among 150,000 to 200,000 clones listed, roughly 86% were seen once. The specimen was PBMCs. The receptors shown here come from a woman aged 18-35 years in good health and CMV-seronegative.

The chain joins TRBV19 to TRBJ2-5; possibly TRBD1 for D (5 bases). The J call may not be correct, given that the DNA end is closer to TRBJ2-7. Per germline, CDR1 LNHDA and CDR2 SQIVND (reference sequence). The length of the CDR3 is 13 residues. The CDR3 region has the DNA TGTGCCAGTCAAAGGACACCGGTCGACGAGCAGTACTTC. It is translated as CASQRTPVDEQYF.

This rearrangement joins TRBV5-1 to TRBJ1-2, with a tentative D call TRBD1 (5 bases). Trimming pared 1 base from V and 9 bases from J, leaving 19 bases between. The CDR3 has 15 residues. The germline gives CDR1 SGHRS, CDR2 YFSETQ. CDR3 sequence reads: CASSLYPTDLPRYTF. For the CDR3, the DNA is TGCGCCAGCAGCTTGTACCCGACAGATCTGCCCCGCTACACCTTC.

The genes are TRBV5-6 and TRBJ1-2, with 7 bases matching TRBD1. From germline, CDR1 is SGHDT and CDR2 YYEEEE. The ends lost 5 bases at V and 6 bases at J; junction bases unmatched: 10. The CDR3 runs to 14 residues. CDR3 region: CASRGERGLNGYTF. For the CDR3, the DNA is TGTGCCAGCAGAGGGGAGAGGGGGCTAAATGGCTACACCTTC.

This chain links TRBV7-9 with TRBJ2-3; 10 bases fit TRBD2. The CDR3 consists of 15 residues. The germline CDR1 and CDR2 sequences are SEHNR and FQNEAQ (reference sequence). The J segment lost 7 bases and the V segment lost 1 base, leaving 5 bases of the junction unmatched. CDR3 amino acids: CASSLGTSGSHTQYF. The DNA for the CDR3 is TGTGCCAGCAGCTTAGGGACTAGCGGATCCCATACGCAGTATTTT.

The chain combines TRBV5-1 with TRBJ1-2, with 9 bases identical to TRBD1. Germline trimming cut 0 bases from V and 7 bases from J; bases unmatched to any gene: 7. CDR1 is SGHRS, CDR2 YFSETQ, per germline. This CDR3 spans 15 amino acids. In nucleotides, the CDR3 is TGCGCCAGCAGCTTGGCCATGGTACAGGGGGCTGGCTACACCTTC. This sequence encodes CASSLAMVQGAGYTF.

The rearrangement joins TRBV4-1 to TRBJ2-1; TRBD2 aligns across 14 bases. The CDR3 is 16 amino acids. The V gene's germline CDR1 is MGHRA and CDR2 YSYEKL. With 0 bases clipped from V and 9 bases from J, the junction kept 4 bases outside the gene matches. The CDR3 DNA reads as TGCGCCAGCAGCCAAGATAGGGGACTAGCGGGAGTTGAGCAGTTCTTC. Translating it yields CASSQDRGLAGVEQFF.

The CDR3 region has the DNA TGCGCCAGCAGCTTGGAATGGGGCGTCGGCTATGGCTACACCTTC. Amino acids: CASSLEWGVGYGYTF. The chain is built from TRBV5-1 and TRBJ1-2, with D possibly being TRBD1 (5 bases). There are 15 residues in the CDR3. Germline assignment: CDR1 SGHRS and CDR2 YFSETQ. Trimming removed 0 bases at V and 4 bases at J, with 13 bases between.

The V gene is TRBV5-4, the J gene TRBJ1-3; 9 bases map to TRBD1. CDR3 length equals 15 residues. Trimming took 3 bases from V and 1 from J; bases not matched to a gene: 2. Germline assignment: CDR1 SGHNT and CDR2 YYREEE (reference sequence). Here the CDR3 reads CASSSGTGSGNTIYF. DNA for the CDR3: TGTGCCAGCAGCTCCGGGACAGGGTCTGGAAACACCATATATTTT.

The rearrangement joins TRBV5-1 to TRBJ2-3; D is undetermined. The CDR3 extends over 16 amino acids. Germline assignment: CDR1 SGHRS and CDR2 YFSETQ. The germline V and J ends were trimmed by 0 bases and 3 bases, with 14 bases remaining between them. The DNA for the CDR3 is TGCGCCAGCAGCTTGGGCGCGGATCTAGGAACAGATACGCAGTATTTT. It codes for CASSLGADLGTDTQYF.

This clone was seen only once. V and J are TRBV9 and TRBJ2-2; 8 positions agree with TRBD2. Germline V CDR1 and CDR2: SGDLS, YYNGEE. V shed 0 bases, J shed 2 bases, and the junction held 3 bases outside the gene matches. The CDR3 is made up of 16 amino acids. The CDR3 DNA reads as TGTGCCAGCAGCGTAGGGGGACTAGATAACACCGGGGAGCTGTTTTTT. It translates to CASSVGGLDNTGELFF.

This clone was counted a few times. The rearrangement links TRBV7-9 to TRBJ2-7; 11 nucleotides agree with TRBD1. CDR1 and CDR2 (germline): SEHNR, FQNEAQ (reference sequence). The V and J ends lost 4 bases and 5 bases, in that order; junction bases with no gene match: 4. The CDR3 has 14 residues. The CDR3 is CASSSRTGGHEQYF. CDR3 in DNA: TGTGCCAGCAGCTCCCGGACAGGGGGCCACGAGCAGTACTTC.

The chain carries TRBV2 and TRBJ2-5; 9 bases are a match to TRBD2. Germline V gene lookup returns CDR1 SNHLY and CDR2 FYNNEI. After removal of 6 bases from V and 5 bases from J, the junction contained 10 bases not matched to a gene. CDR3 length: 15 amino acids. The CDR3 loop is CASSFLRGGRETQYF. For the CDR3, the DNA is TGTGCCAGCAGCTTCCTGCGGGGGGGGCGGGAGACCCAGTACTTC.

This chain links TRBV5-4 with TRBJ1-1, with a possible D match to TRBD1 (6 bases). Germline V gives CDR1 SGHNT, CDR2 YYREEE (reference sequence). This CDR3 contains 15 residues. V shed 4 bases and J shed 1 base, with 14 bases lying between them. CDR3 in DNA: TGTGCCAGCAGCCCCCGACAGGCGGCGAACACTGAAGCTTTCTTT. This translates into CASSPRQAANTEAFF.

The chain employs TRBV30 and TRBJ1-6, with D perhaps TRBD1 (5 bases). The germline V and J ends were trimmed by 6 bases and 12 bases, with 21 bases remaining between them. The V gene's germline CDR1 is GTSNPN and CDR2 SVGIG (reference sequence). The CDR3 is made up of 14 amino acids. CDR3 bases: TGTGCCTGCCAAACAGGCGCCGGTTCAGGACCCCTCCACTTT. It encodes CACQTGAGSGPLHF.

This clone was seen once. V gene TRBV5-6 combines with J gene TRBJ2-7; the match to TRBD2 covers 13 bases. V lost 4 bases, J lost 3 bases, and 4 bases stayed unmatched. The CDR3 totals 15 residues. Germline V gives CDR1 SGHDT, CDR2 YYEEEE. CDR3 residues: CASSRGLAGLYEQYF. CDR3 DNA sequence: TGTGCCAGCAGCCGGGGACTAGCGGGACTCTACGAGCAGTACTTC.

The gene calls are TRBV30 and TRBJ1-2, with 8 bases matching TRBD1. Trimming at V came to 2 bases and at J to 5 bases, leaving 1 base not matched to a gene. CDR1 and CDR2 from the germline V gene are GTSNPN and SVGIG (reference sequence). The CDR3 runs 12 residues. The CDR3 sequence: CAWSTGGYGYTF. The CDR3 coding sequence is TGTGCCTGGAGTACAGGGGGATATGGCTACACCTTC.

This clone was counted once. The chain uses TRBV7-6 and TRBJ2-5, with D perhaps TRBD2 (6 bases). The germline V gene has CDR1 SGHVS and CDR2 FNYEAQ. V lost 2 bases to trimming and J lost 4 bases, with 11 bases between them. The CDR3 has 14 residues. The CDR3 region has the DNA TGTGCCAGCAGCTTATCGGAGGGGAGAGAGACCCAGTACTTC. Its translation: CASSLSEGRETQYF.

This clone has just a few counts. V gene TRBV29-1 combines with J gene TRBJ2-3, with 7 bases lining up with TRBD1. Unmatched junction bases numbered 6, after V lost 4 bases and J lost 2 bases. Germline V gene lookup returns CDR1 SQVTM and CDR2 ANQGSEA. There are 14 residues in the CDR3. The CDR3 DNA is TGCAGCGTTGGGCAGGGGGAGCCCACAGATACGCAGTATTTT. It translates to CSVGQGEPTDTQYF.

This clone has just one count. This rearrangement joins TRBV10-3 to TRBJ2-5; D is perhaps TRBD1 (5 bases). V was clipped by 3 bases and J by 1 base, with 12 bases between them. The CDR3 runs to 15 residues. Germline CDR1 ENHRY, CDR2 SYGVKD. CDR3: CAISDPRQLQETQYF. CDR3 in DNA: TGTGCCATCAGTGACCCGCGACAGCTCCAAGAGACCCAGTACTTC.

The V gene is TRBV9, the J gene TRBJ1-4; the D is unclear. Trimming cost V 2 bases and J 8 bases, with 13 bases left between them. Germline lookup yields CDR1 SGDLS and CDR2 YYNGEE. This CDR3 has 14 amino acids. The CDR3 DNA reads TGTGCCAGCAGCGTGACTTTGAGTGGGGAAAAACTGTTTTTT. This encodes CASSVTLSGEKLFF.

The chain is built from TRBV5-1 and TRBJ1-1; 7 nucleotides agree with TRBD1. After removal of 0 bases from V and 1 base from J, the junction contained 3 bases not matched to a gene. CDR3 size: 15 residues. Germline V gene lookup returns CDR1 SGHRS and CDR2 YFSETQ. DNA of the CDR3: TGCGCCAGCAGCTTGGAGGGGGCAACGAACACTGAAGCTTTCTTT. Its protein is CASSLEGATNTEAFF.

The gene calls are TRBV9 and TRBJ2-1; TRBD2 matches at 11 bases. The trim removed 0 bases at V and 8 bases at J, leaving 7 bases unmatched. CDR3 length: 16 amino acids. From germline, CDR1 is SGDLS and CDR2 YYNGEE. CDR3 in amino acids: CASSVDLAGGPHEQFF. Written as DNA, the CDR3 is TGTGCCAGCAGCGTAGATCTAGCGGGAGGTCCCCATGAGCAGTTCTTC.

The chain joins TRBV10-3 to TRBJ1-2; 7 nucleotides match TRBD1. The CDR3 runs to 15 residues. V was clipped by 6 bases and J by 2 bases; unmatched bases: 9. Germline V lookup: CDR1 ENHRY, CDR2 SYGVKD. The CDR3 sequence is CAIRDLTGMNYGYTF. In nucleotides, the CDR3 is TGTGCCATCAGGGACTTGACAGGGATGAACTATGGCTACACCTTC.

This chain joins TRBV9 and TRBJ2-3, with 10 positions matching TRBD2. The CDR3 runs 17 residues. V dropped 2 bases and J dropped 0; count of bases not matched to a gene: 6. The germline gives CDR1 SGDLS, CDR2 YYNGEE. The DNA of the CDR3 is TGTGCCAGCAGCGTGGGCCGGACTAGCGGAAGCACAGATACGCAGTATTTT. Its translation: CASSVGRTSGSTDTQYF.

DNA of the CDR3: TGTGCCAGCATGAGCGGACTTCCTCCCTACGAGCAGTACTTC. Translation: CASMSGLPPYEQYF. This chain connects TRBV5-4 to TRBJ2-7; D may be TRBD2 (5 bases). Between the trimmed V and J ends, which lost 6 bases and 2 bases, there was a span of 15 bases. The CDR3 sequence is 14 residues long. Germline CDR1 SGHNT, CDR2 YYREEE (reference sequence).

In this sample, this clone turned up once. The chain joins TRBV6-4 to TRBJ2-3; 9 bases are shared with TRBD2. The trim removed 8 bases at V and 3 bases at J, leaving 3 bases unmatched. The CDR3 extends over 13 amino acids. In germline, CDR1 is MRHNA, CDR2 SNTAGT. CDR3 in amino acids: CASSGLATDTQYF. The CDR3 nucleotides read TGTGCCAGCTCTGGACTAGCGACAGATACGCAGTATTTT.

V gene TRBV7-9 combines with J gene TRBJ2-7; 11 positions match TRBD1. This CDR3 is 16 amino acids long. Germline V lookup: CDR1 SEHNR, CDR2 FQNEAQ (reference sequence). The trim removed 4 bases at V and 3 bases at J, leaving 8 bases unmatched. The CDR3: CASSSNTGTGGYEQYF. The CDR3 DNA follows: TGTGCCAGCAGCTCAAATACCGGGACAGGGGGCTACGAGCAGTACTTC.

V and J are TRBV18 and TRBJ2-7; 11 bases fit TRBD2. The junction had 2 bases not matched to a gene; V was cut back by 2 bases and J by 2 bases. The CDR3 runs 15 residues. Germline assignment: CDR1 KGHSH and CDR2 LQKENI. CDR3 in DNA: TGTGCCAGCTCACCAGGTAGCGGGGGGGCCTACGAGCAGTACTTC. Encoded protein: CASSPGSGGAYEQYF.

The gene calls are TRBV5-5 and TRBJ2-2, with D hard to call. Germline CDR1 is SGHKS and CDR2 is YYEKEE (reference sequence). The V end lost 4 bases, the J end lost 3 bases, and 7 bases lay between the germline ends. This CDR3 region has 13 residues. For the CDR3, the DNA is TGTGCCAGCAGCGGAGATTACACCGGGGAGCTGTTTTTT. It codes for CASSGDYTGELFF. Full variable domain (remainder filled in from reference TRBV5-5 and TRBJ2-2): DAGVTQSPTHLIKTRGQQVTLRCSPISGHKSVSWYQQVLGQGPQFIFQYYEKEERGRGNFPDRFSARQFPNYSSELNVNALLLGDSALYLCASSGDYTGELFFGEGSRLTVL.

J is TRBJ1-3 and V is TRBV6-1, with D possibly being TRBD1 (6 bases). The germline gives CDR1 MNHNS, CDR2 SASEGT. The CDR3 is 15 amino acids. The V end was cut by 0 bases, the J end by 7 bases, with 13 bases between. CDR3 loop: CASSEAFQGWNTIYF. CDR3 in DNA: TGTGCCAGCAGTGAAGCATTTCAGGGGTGGAACACCATATATTTT.

V gene TRBV4-1 combines with J gene TRBJ2-7; a weak D match, TRBD1 (5 bases). Germline lookup yields CDR1 MGHRA and CDR2 YSYEKL. The V end lost 1 base, the J end lost 3 bases, and 13 bases lay between the germline ends. The CDR3 covers 15 residues. This chain's CDR3 is CASSQVQGRVYEQYF. DNA for the CDR3: TGCGCCAGCAGCCAAGTTCAGGGCCGCGTCTACGAGCAGTACTTC.

The chain joins TRBV6-5 to TRBJ1-5; the D gene is possibly TRBD1 (5 bases). The germline gives CDR1 MNHEY, CDR2 SVGAGI. The CDR3 is 13 residues long. Between the trimmed V and J ends, which lost 8 bases and 3 bases, there was a span of 11 bases. CDR3 DNA sequence: TGTGCCAGCGGGGGGAGGGTCAATCAGCCCCAGCATTTT. Translating gives CASGGRVNQPQHF.